This T cell receptor (beta chain) was recorded in a study of Graves' ophthalmopathy and Graves' hyperthyroidism (dated by TCRdb to 2017 to 2018). For the study in its entirety: Peripheral blood samples were taken at the time of initial diagnosis, before any treatment was given. TCR beta repertoire signatures were used to distinguish Graves' ophthalmopathy from Graves' hyperthyroidism and to predict progression to ophthalmopathy. A discovery set of 100 patients (roughly 43 ophthalmopathy, approximately 58 stable hyperthyroidism) was enrolled to explore V-J signatures distinguishing ophthalmopathy from hyperthyroidism. In total, over 130 blood samples were TCR-sequenced: roughly 45 ophthalmopathy, approximately 80 hyperthyroidism and about 17 hyperthyroidism-to-ophthalmopathy patients. Following sample collection, hyperthyroidism patients were given methimazole at a starting dose of 30 mg daily, and ophthalmopathy patients were given high-dose intravenous methylprednisolone. The roughly 100 discovery patients were divided at random into training and test sets in a 7:3 ratio. An independent validation cohort comprised 18 hyperthyroidism patients and over 15 patients who later progressed from hyperthyroidism to ophthalmopathy. In roughly six hyperthyroidism patients, the T-cell repertoires found in thyroid tissue were compared with those found in blood. Study-wide findings and limitations: Among expanded thyroid clonotypes with frequency above 0.001, most also showed up in blood, which suggests that blood repertoires may reflect the thyroid immune response. Sample size was not predetermined statistically, and investigators were not blinded to group allocation. In validation, the model predicted ophthalmopathy progression with roughly 68% sensitivity and around 72% specificity; 12 predicted patients were CT-confirmed with GO in a median of approximately 6.5 months. In cross-validation, the 13-signature model distinguished ophthalmopathy from stable hyperthyroidism with 85% to 90% sensitivity and about 84% specificity, and in the test set the corresponding values were approximately 80% and 75%.

Including cysteine and phenylalanine, the CDR3 has 15 amino acids. The retained sequence is limited to the CDR3, 45 bases, with the frame set at the first base. From the germline V gene, CDR1 is MGHRA and CDR2 is YSYEKL. V is cut by 0 bases and J by 6 bases, and the space between the germline ends is 9 bases. A patient counted as having stable hyperthyroidism if there was no progression to ophthalmopathy within 18 months of follow-up. Hyperthyroidism patients were newly diagnosed, with disease duration under 2 months, and aged 18 to 65 years. Anyone with other autoimmune diseases, uncontrolled infections, pregnancy or lactation was excluded from the study. Clinical symptoms, serum thyroxine, TRAb, thyroid ultrasound and orbital computed tomography formed the basis of the diagnosis. Using Ficoll-Paque density gradient centrifugation, PBMCs were isolated from 8.5 to 10 ml of fresh peripheral blood. Total RNA was extracted with Trizol reagent and quality-checked on an Agilent 2100 Bioanalyzer.

For repertoire sequencing, TCR beta CDR3 regions were amplified from RNA transcripts. HTBI primers and the Qiagen OneStep RT-PCR kit were used in a first-round RT-PCR, which was followed by a second-round multiplex PCR, size selection and purification. The libraries underwent paired-end sequencing with 100 bp reads on an Illumina HiSeq2000. As for how the authors treated the data: SOAPnuke was used for read processing, and reads with adapters, uncalled bases, a mean Phred below 15, or no exact constant-primer or identifier match were discarded. High-quality paired reads were merged with COPE v1.2.5. Each unique nucleotide sequence was defined as a clonotype, and clonotypes were aligned to IMGT TRB V, D and J references with MiTCR v1.1. The analysis was limited to V-J combinations with a frequency above 0.0001, which together covered 99.2% of repertoires. For each V-J combination, a TCR clonal expansion and chaos score was defined as F50 clonal expansion divided by the chaos observed in the TCRdist matrix. Welch's t-statistics and random forest were used to reduce features to about a dozen V-J combinations, which were fed into a naive Bayes classifier. The similarity between thyroid and blood repertoires was quantified using the Morisita-Horn index. Through fastp at Q25 and MiXCR, TCRdb rebuilt clones from the public reads, retaining in-frame beta chains. Entries that share a CDR3 protein sequence are merged under the most common genes and DNA. The V and J calls shown here were made by TCRdb, not taken from the authors' results. This sample lists about 620,000 distinct CDR3 sequences; over 20% were detected once. The ten largest clones represent approximately 7% of the sample.

On this clonotype itself: The antigen it recognizes is unknown. No base quality information exists; no much larger clone differs at one position.

The rearrangement combines TRBV4-1 with TRBJ1-6; possibly the D gene is TRBD1, per 5 matching bases. The clonotype originates from a woman aged 18-35 years with stable Graves' hyperthyroidism. Some clones in this sample may be carry-over from other donors' samples. Donor details come from another sample of the same person, matched by shared clones. The sample was peripheral blood. The CDR3 here reads CASSQERQPNSPLHF. The DNA sequence reads TGCGCCAGCAGCCAAGAGAGACAGCCTAATTCACCCCTCCACTTT.